This T cell receptor (beta chain) originates from a study of T cell repertoires in cytomegalovirus infection. In the study overall: CMV infection plus the matching HLA type was flagged by public TCR beta signatures.

TCRdb re-derived calls from the reads in MiXCR, one entry per CDR3 protein. The sample has approximately 310,000 distinct CDR3 sequences; 20% to 25% are singletons. With regard to this clonotype: Antigen: not known.

This material consisted of cultured PBMCs, taken from culture after CMV antigen stimulation. The TCR sequence derives from a human donor in good health (CMV status not recorded). Some clones in this sample may be carry-over from other donors' samples.

CDR3 residues: CASTGQGAGELFF. CDR3 sequence (DNA): TGTGCCAGCACCGGACAGGGGGCCGGGGAGCTGTTTTTT. The chain joins TRBV27 to TRBJ2-2; TRBD1 matches 10 bases. This CDR3 spans 13 amino acids. J lost 6 bases, V lost 7 bases, and 2 bases had no gene match. CDR1 and CDR2 from the germline V gene are MNHEY and SMNVEV (reference sequence).